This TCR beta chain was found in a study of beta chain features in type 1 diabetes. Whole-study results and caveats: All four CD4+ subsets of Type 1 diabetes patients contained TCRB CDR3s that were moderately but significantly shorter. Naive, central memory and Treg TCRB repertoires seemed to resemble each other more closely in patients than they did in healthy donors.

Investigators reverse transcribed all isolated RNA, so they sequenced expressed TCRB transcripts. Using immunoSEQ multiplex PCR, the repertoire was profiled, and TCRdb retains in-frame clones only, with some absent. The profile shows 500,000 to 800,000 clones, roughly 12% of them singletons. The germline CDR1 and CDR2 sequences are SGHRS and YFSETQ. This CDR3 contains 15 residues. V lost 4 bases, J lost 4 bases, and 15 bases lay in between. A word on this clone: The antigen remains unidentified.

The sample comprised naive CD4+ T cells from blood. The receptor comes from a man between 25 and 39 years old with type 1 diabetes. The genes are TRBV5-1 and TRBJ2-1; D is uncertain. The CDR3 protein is CASSLDITRYNEQFF. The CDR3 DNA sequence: TGCGCCAGCAGCCTTGACATCACCCGGTACAATGAGCAGTTCTTC.